This T cell receptor beta chain was identified during a study of blood T cell repertoires in COVID-19. CDR3 length: 15 amino acids. Unmatched junction bases numbered 5, after V lost 0 bases and J lost 6 bases. CDR1 and CDR2 from the germline V gene are MGHRA and YSYEKL. In the original analysis: Amplification from reference gene primers served as the basis for estimated nucleated cell counts. TCRdb's copy holds only in-frame clones and misses some; the assay was immunoSEQ multiplex PCR. V and J calls and clone size come straight from that table; D and trimming were deduced from the DNA. This sample yields under 150,000 clones, of which over 80% are seen a single time; 18% belongs to the top ten. The sample holds one count of this clone.

Specimen: PBMCs or T cells enriched from blood (not recorded which). The sequence derives from a man younger than 45 who had recovered from COVID-19. V and J are TRBV4-1 and TRBJ1-5; 7 bases align to TRBD1. The CDR3 here is CASSQEAGGGQPQHF. The CDR3 DNA reads as TGCGCCAGCAGCCAAGAGGCAGGGGGAGGTCAGCCCCAGCATTTT.